The clone carrying this TCR beta chain was seen only a few times. Its cognate antigen is unknown. This sample is part of a study of human T cells and chemical hapten exposure. Germline-derived CDR1 and CDR2 are LNHDA and SQIVND (reference sequence). The CDR3 covers 15 residues. V shed 7 bases and J shed 6 bases, with 21 bases lying between them. Individual cDNA molecules had unique molecular identifiers attached to them by the library. From the RACE reads, TCRdb called clonotypes with MiXCR, one entry per CDR3 protein. In the table there are approximately 80,000 distinct CDR3 sequences, about 6.8% of which are singletons. The time point denotes: patch test 1, 2 weeks after DPC sensitization. Treatment noted: therapeutic diphenylcyclopropenone sensitization with weekly scalp DPC. Findings of the study overall: Counts of TCRs expanded at PT1 correlated positively with patch test score. Expanded TCRs grouped into significantly more large CDR3 similarity clusters than controls produced. With DPC sensitization, TCRs exceeding 1 in 1000 frequency showed no change.

V is TRBV19 and J is TRBJ1-2; possible D gene TRBD1, 6 bases. Sequences were derived from whole blood, sampled in connection with sensitization to the hapten diphenylcyclopropenone (DPC). This receptor was identified in a woman aged 25 to 45 with alopecia areata. Some clones in this sample may be carry-over from other donors' samples. As DNA, the CDR3 is TGTGCCAGTACGGTCCAGGGGCCCACTGCCAATGGCTACACCTTC. Amino acid sequence: CASTVQGPTANGYTF.